These 24 T cell receptor beta chains share one sample of origin, sequenced in a study of graft-versus-host responses after intestinal transplantation. Clones were read by immunoSEQ multiplex PCR, and TCRdb kept only the in-frame ones, dropping some. The repertoire includes about 36,000 clones, roughly 94% of them detected once, and 0.2% to 0.25% sits in the top ten. These TCRs' antigens remain unknown. The source was unstimulated CD4+ T cells sorted from spleen or lymph node cells, collected before transplant. The receptors originated from a human donor who was the organ donor for an intestinal transplant.

The V and J genes are TRBV28 and TRBJ1-3; D ambiguous. The CDR3 is made up of 18 amino acids. Trimming stripped 2 bases from V and 0 bases from J, with 17 bases between. In germline, CDR1 is MDHEN, CDR2 SYDVKM. The CDR3 nucleotides are TGTGCCAGCAGTTTACCCTCCTCGACGGGGAGCTCTGGAAACACCATATATTTT. This sequence encodes CASSLPSSTGSSGNTIYF.

The rearrangement joins TRBV2 to TRBJ1-3, with 11 bases aligning to TRBD1. Trimming removed 4 bases from V and 3 bases from J; junction bases left unmatched: 2. The CDR3 totals 15 residues. Germline lookup yields CDR1 SNHLY and CDR2 FYNNEI. The CDR3 loop is CASSGDRGYGNTIYF. The CDR3 coding sequence is TGTGCCAGCAGTGGGGACAGGGGGTATGGAAACACCATATATTTT.

V is TRBV5-1 and J is TRBJ2-1, with 14 positions matching TRBD2. Per germline, CDR1 SGHRS and CDR2 YFSETQ. The trim removed 4 bases at V and 5 bases at J, leaving 5 bases unmatched. The CDR3 extends over 16 amino acids. The CDR3 region has the DNA TGCGCCAGCAGCCCCGGACTAGCGGGGGGTGACAATGAGCAGTTCTTC. This codes for CASSPGLAGGDNEQFF.

The CDR3 region has the DNA TGTGCCAGCAGAACAGGGGGCGGAAGCACAGATACGCAGTATTTT. Amino acids: CASRTGGGSTDTQYF. This chain links TRBV6-1 with TRBJ2-3; 9 bases fit TRBD1. From germline, CDR1 is MNHNS and CDR2 SASEGT. The J segment lost 0 bases and the V segment lost 6 bases, leaving 4 bases of the junction unmatched. The CDR3 covers 15 residues.

This clone appeared once. The V gene is TRBV28, the J gene TRBJ2-5, with 8 bases that match TRBD2. The CDR3 spans 12 residues. V lost 1 base and J lost 10; bases outside the gene matches: 2. CDR1 and CDR2 (germline): MDHEN, SYDVKM. CDR3 bases: TGTGCCAGCAGTTTATCCGGGGGGGACCAGTACTTC. Amino acids: CASSLSGGDQYF.

V is TRBV4-3 and J is TRBJ2-2, with D possibly called TRBD1 or TRBD2 (5 bases each). V was pared by 6 bases and J by 1 base, with 12 bases between. CDR3 length: 15 amino acids. The germline V gene encodes CDR1 LGHNA and CDR2 YSLEER. The CDR3 loop reads CASRTGTQNTGELFF. CDR3 sequence (DNA): TGCGCCAGCAGAACCGGGACCCAGAACACCGGGGAGCTGTTTTTT.

This chain joins TRBV30 and TRBJ2-7; D gene unclear. Germline V gene data show CDR1 as GTSNPN and CDR2 as SVGIG (reference sequence). This CDR3 spans 12 amino acids. V shed 2 bases and J shed 4 bases, with 9 bases lying between them. The CDR3 sequence is CAWSPGAYEQYF. Written as DNA, the CDR3 is TGTGCCTGGAGTCCGGGTGCGTACGAGCAGTACTTC.

The chain joins TRBV5-1 to TRBJ2-7; D tentatively fits TRBD1 or TRBD2 (5 bases each). V lost 5 bases and J 0 bases, leaving 15 bases between the germline ends. CDR1 and CDR2 (germline): SGHRS, YFSETQ. The CDR3 sequence is 15 residues long. CDR3 nucleotide sequence: TGCGCCAGCAGATTCCGGGACGGCAGCTCCTACGAGCAGTACTTC. This sequence encodes CASRFRDGSSYEQYF. Looking up the rest from reference TRBV5-1 and TRBJ2-7 gives the full variable domain: KAGVTQTPRYLIKTRGQQVTLSCSPISGHRSVSWYQQTPGQGLQFLFEYFSETQRNKGNFPGRFSGRQFSNSRSEMNVSTLELGDSALYLCASRFRDGSSYEQYFGPGTRLTVT.

The genes are TRBV6-6 and TRBJ1-1, with TRBD1 as a possible D gene (6 bases). V lost 6 bases, J lost 9 bases, and 11 bases lay in between. Looked up from germline, CDR1 is MNHNY and CDR2 is SVGAGI (reference sequence). This CDR3 is built from 11 residues. The CDR3 DNA reads as TGTGCCAGCAGGTACGGACAGCAAGCTTTCTTT. It translates to CASRYGQQAFF.

This sequence joins TRBV29-1 and TRBJ2-1; D remains ambiguous. The CDR3 has 12 amino acids. Trimming took off 4 bases at V and 3 bases at J, with 7 bases between the two ends. The germline V gene has CDR1 SQVTM and CDR2 ANQGSEA. The chain's CDR3 is CSVAYYYNEQFF. The CDR3 DNA follows: TGCAGCGTTGCCTACTACTACAATGAGCAGTTCTTC.

V is TRBV25-1 and J is TRBJ1-1; a possible D gene is TRBD1 (5 bases). Trimming pared 3 bases from V and 0 bases from J, leaving 14 bases between. Looked up from germline, CDR1 is MGHDK and CDR2 is SYGVNS. The CDR3 spans 16 residues. In DNA, the CDR3 is TGTGCCAGCAGTGAGGTGGGGGGTACACTGAACACTGAAGCTTTCTTT. This gives the protein CASSEVGGTLNTEAFF.

V usage is TRBV6-1 and J usage is TRBJ2-7; D is possibly TRBD1 or TRBD2 (5 bases each). The CDR3 is 11 amino acids. Germline CDR1 reads MNHNS; CDR2 reads SASEGT. Trimming shortened V by 6 bases and J by 7 bases, and 10 bases separated the two germline ends. CDR3 sequence (DNA): TGTGCCAGCAGGAAAGGGGAGGAGCAGTACTTC. Translation gives CASRKGEEQYF.

The V and J genes are TRBV18 and TRBJ1-1, with D possibly matching TRBD1 (5 bases). The germline V gene has CDR1 KGHSH and CDR2 LQKENI. Trimming took off 1 base at V and 5 bases at J, with 20 bases between the two ends. This CDR3 contains 17 residues. CDR3 DNA: TGTGCCAGCTCACCACTGCGGACGGCGGGCAGGGATACTGAAGCTTTCTTT. Residues: CASSPLRTAGRDTEAFF.

For the CDR3, the DNA is TGTGCCTGGATGGCCATCGGCGAAAGAAGGACAGGCGGTTCACCCCTCCACTTT. It specifies CAWMAIGERRTGGSPLHF. The gene calls are TRBV30 and TRBJ1-6, with 7 bases aligning to TRBD1. Germline V lookup: CDR1 GTSNPN, CDR2 SVGIG (reference sequence). This CDR3 spans 18 amino acids. The V segment lost 4 bases and the J segment 9 bases; nucleotides outside the gene matches: 21.

This chain joins TRBV4-1 and TRBJ2-2, with a tentative D call TRBD2 (6 bases). The CDR3 covers 17 residues. The V gene lost 0 bases and the J gene lost 1 base, with 12 bases spanning the gap. Germline loops: CDR1 MGHRA, CDR2 YSYEKL. CDR3 bases: TGCGCCAGCAGCCAAGATTGGGGGGTCCGGAACACCGGGGAGCTGTTTTTT. Translating it yields CASSQDWGVRNTGELFF.

V usage is TRBV19 and J usage is TRBJ1-2, with 9 bases identical to TRBD1. Germline loops: CDR1 LNHDA, CDR2 SQIVND (reference sequence). The V and J ends lost 7 bases and 7 bases, in that order; junction bases with no gene match: 16. This CDR3 has 16 residues. The CDR3: CASTTNLGQGNSGYTF. CDR3 sequence (DNA): TGTGCCAGTACCACCAACCTGGGACAGGGAAATTCTGGCTACACCTTC. Based on the CDR3 plus reference TRBV19 and TRBJ1-2, the full variable domain is DGGITQSPKYLFRKEGQNVTLSCEQNLNHDAMYWYRQDPGQGLRLIYYSQIVNDFQKGDIAEGYSVSREKKESFPLTVTSAQKNPTAFYLCASTTNLGQGNSGYTFGSGTRLTVV.

V and J are TRBV5-1 and TRBJ1-2; maybe TRBD1 (6 bases). V lost 0 bases, J lost 2 bases, and 8 bases lay in between. The V gene's germline CDR1 is SGHRS and CDR2 YFSETQ. CDR3 size: 14 residues. The chain's CDR3 is CASSLGGTNYGYTF. In DNA, the CDR3 is TGCGCCAGCAGCTTGGGCGGGACAAACTATGGCTACACCTTC.

For the CDR3, the DNA is TGTGCCAGCAGTTCCTCCGGGACAGGGTACGGAGAGACCCAGTACTTC. Protein sequence: CASSSSGTGYGETQYF. V and J are TRBV6-5 and TRBJ2-5; 9 bases align to TRBD1. Per the germline V gene, CDR1 is MNHEY and CDR2 is SVGAGI. The trim removed 4 bases at V and 4 bases at J, leaving 10 bases unmatched. The CDR3 is 16 residues long.

The chain has TRBV7-2 and TRBJ2-1; the D is unclear. With 5 bases removed from V and 4 bases from J, the gap between germline ends came to 15 bases. The germline gives CDR1 SGHTA, CDR2 FQGNSA. The CDR3 is 15 amino acids. The CDR3 here is CASSPRTSAYNEQFF. DNA for the CDR3: TGTGCCAGCAGCCCGAGAACCAGCGCGTACAATGAGCAGTTCTTC.

The V gene is TRBV14, the J gene TRBJ2-3; 7 bases line up with TRBD2. J lost 0 bases, V lost 2 bases, and 14 bases had no gene match. The CDR3 is 19 amino acids. The germline CDR1 and CDR2 sequences are SGHDN and FVKESK. CDR3 bases: TGTGCCAGCAGCCAATACCCGTATGTGCGGGGGATTAGCACAGATACGCAGTATTTT. It yields the protein CASSQYPYVRGISTDTQYF.

This clone occurred once. The rearrangement uses TRBV19 and TRBJ2-7; D remains ambiguous. The CDR3 consists of 16 residues. V was clipped by 2 bases and J by 0 bases, with 14 bases between them. The V gene's germline CDR1 is LNHDA and CDR2 SQIVND (reference sequence). CDR3 nucleotides: TGTGCCAGTAGTATAAATACCTTCTGGGGCTCCTACGAGCAGTACTTC. Its protein product is CASSINTFWGSYEQYF.

The chain is built from TRBV5-6 and TRBJ2-3, with 11 bases identical to TRBD2. V shed 0 bases, J shed 6 bases, and the junction held 9 bases outside the gene matches. There are 17 residues in the CDR3. Germline CDR1 is SGHDT and CDR2 is YYEEEE. The CDR3 DNA sequence: TGTGCCAGCAGCTTGGGCCCTAGCGGGGGGAGAGTGGATACGCAGTATTTT. It encodes CASSLGPSGGRVDTQYF. Drawing the rest from reference TRBV5-6 and TRBJ2-3, the complete variable domain is DAGVTQSPTHLIKTRGQQVTLRCSPKSGHDTVSWYQQALGQGPQFIFQYYEEEERQRGNFPDRFSGHQFPNYSSELNVNALLLGDSALYLCASSLGPSGGRVDTQYFGPGTRLTVL.

The gene calls are TRBV7-9 and TRBJ2-1, with D perhaps TRBD1 (5 bases). Germline V gene lookup returns CDR1 SEHNR and CDR2 FQNEAQ (reference sequence). Trimming removed 2 bases at V and 8 bases at J, with 13 bases between. The CDR3 has 14 residues. The CDR3 nucleotides read TGTGCCAGCAGCTTACAGGGCCTAGTATATGAGCAGTTCTTC. Its translation: CASSLQGLVYEQFF.

This clone is a singleton in its sample. CDR3: CATGGDYEQYF. The CDR3 DNA sequence: TGTGCCACGGGGGGGGACTACGAGCAGTACTTC. J is TRBJ2-7 and V is TRBV6-5; TRBD2 matches at 8 bases. CDR1 is MNHEY, CDR2 SVGAGI, per germline. The CDR3 is 11 amino acids. Trimming took 10 bases from V and 3 from J; bases not matched to a gene: 2.